The rows below give T cell receptor beta chains drawn from one sample of a study of OX40 agonist ivuxolimab in advanced cancers. Method: immunoSEQ multiplex PCR; TCRdb's copy keeps in-frame clones and lacks some. The sample yields tens of thousands of clones, 87% seen once. This material consisted of CD4+ or CD8+ T cells sorted from blood, taken in a trial of the OX40 agonist ivuxolimab. These receptors were taken from an adult with an advanced solid tumor such as melanoma, head and neck, liver or kidney cancer. Both conserved end residues are part of each CDR3. The D gene is left open where the match is weak. The size field is filled for only some rows; it gives once, few, many or a size class.

v_gene	d_gene	j_gene	abundance	CDR3nt	CDR3aa
TRBV9	TRBD1	TRBJ2-1	NA	TGTGCCAGCAGCGTAGACGGACAGGGAAGGAATGAGCAGTTCTTC	CASSVDGQGRNEQFF
TRBV27	NA	TRBJ2-3	NA	TGTGCCAGCAGGACACGATTCGAGCGCTTAACAGATACGCAGTATTTT	CASRTRFERLTDTQYF
TRBV6-1	NA	TRBJ1-2	few	TGTGCCAGCAGTGAAGAAGACAGACTCTATGGCTACACCTTC	CASSEEDRLYGYTF
TRBV19	NA	TRBJ2-3	NA	TGTGCCAGTAGTATAGCACACAGCACAGATACGCAGTATTTT	CASSIAHSTDTQYF
TRBV7-3	TRBD2	TRBJ2-5	NA	TGTGCCAGCAGCGCTAGCGGGAGGAAAGAGACCCAGTACTTC	CASSASGRKETQYF
TRBV5-5	NA	TRBJ1-2	NA	TGTGCCAGCAGCTTGGGAGGCGGGGGAGGCTACACCTTC	CASSLGGGGGYTF
TRBV5-4	NA	TRBJ1-2	NA	TGTGCCAGCAGCTCAGGACTGGGAGCTAACTATGGCTACACCTTC	CASSSGLGANYGYTF
TRBV11-3	NA	TRBJ1-3	few	TGTGCCAGCAGCTTAGATTGGGGGCCTGGAAACACCATATATTTT	CASSLDWGPGNTIYF
TRBV28	NA	TRBJ2-7	NA	TGTGCCAGCAGTATGACAGCGAGCCCTTCCTACGAGCAGTACTTC	CASSMTASPSYEQYF
TRBV6-1	NA	TRBJ2-7	once	TGTGCCAGCAGTGACCCCGGGTTGCCCTCCTACGAGCAGTACTTC	CASSDPGLPSYEQYF
TRBV6-1	NA	TRBJ1-2	NA	TGTGCCAGCAGGGAAGGGGGGGCTTCCGGCTATGGCTACACCTTC	CASREGGASGYGYTF
TRBV10-3	NA	TRBJ1-5	once	TGTGCCAGCCGGGGGGTGAGCAATCAGCCCCAGCATTTT	CASRGVSNQPQHF
TRBV10-3	NA	TRBJ2-5	NA	TGTGCCATCAGTGAGTCAACGGGGATGGAGACCCAGTACTTC	CAISESTGMETQYF
TRBV18	TRBD1	TRBJ2-7	NA	TGTGCCAGCTCCCCTTCCGGACAGGTCTACGAGCAGTACTTC	CASSPSGQVYEQYF